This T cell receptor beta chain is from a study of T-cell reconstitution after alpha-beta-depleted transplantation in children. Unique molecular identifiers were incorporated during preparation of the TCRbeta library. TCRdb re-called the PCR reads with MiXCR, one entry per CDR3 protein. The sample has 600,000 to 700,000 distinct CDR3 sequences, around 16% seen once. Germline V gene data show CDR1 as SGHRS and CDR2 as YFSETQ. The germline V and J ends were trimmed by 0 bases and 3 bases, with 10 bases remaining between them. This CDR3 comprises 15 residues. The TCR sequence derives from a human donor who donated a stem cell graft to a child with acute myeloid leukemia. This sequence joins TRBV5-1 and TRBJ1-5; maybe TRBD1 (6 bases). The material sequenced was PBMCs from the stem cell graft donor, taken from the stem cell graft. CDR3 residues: CASSLGQGINQPQHF. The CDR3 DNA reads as TGCGCCAGCAGCTTGGGCCAGGGGATCAATCAGCCCCAGCATTTT. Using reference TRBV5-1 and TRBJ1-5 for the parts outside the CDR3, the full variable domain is KAGVTQTPRYLIKTRGQQVTLSCSPISGHRSVSWYQQTPGQGLQFLFEYFSETQRNKGNFPGRFSGRQFSNSRSEMNVSTLELGDSALYLCASSLGQGINQPQHFGDGTRLSIL.